What follows describes a single T cell receptor beta chain. Its cognate antigen is unknown. The identical CDR3 is also encoded by other nucleotide sequences in the sample. CDR3 length equals 14 residues. Germline CDR1 and CDR2: MDHEN and SYDVKM. Trimming stripped 3 bases from V and 1 base from J, with 7 bases between. The data derive from a study of T cell clonotyping in hematopoietic cell transplantation. Whole-study findings and limits: Cells were unsorted, so CD4 and CD8 contributions were not separated.

The time point denotes: recipient sample about 28 days before transplant, after cytoreduction. Measured with immunoSEQ multiplex PCR; TCRdb has only the in-frame clones, and not every one. Of over 45,000 clones detected, approximately 84% appear once; the ten largest clones hold 4.5% to 6.5%. The chain couples TRBV28 to TRBJ1-3; D remains ambiguous. This TCR was recovered from a man in his fifties or sixties with biphenotypic leukemia. Some clones in this sample may be carry-over from other donors' samples. Specimen: peripheral blood mononuclear cells, collected before stem cell transplant. The CDR3 loop is CASSFSVSGNTIYF. The CDR3 DNA sequence: TGTGCCAGCAGTTTTTCGGTATCTGGAAACACCATATATTTT.